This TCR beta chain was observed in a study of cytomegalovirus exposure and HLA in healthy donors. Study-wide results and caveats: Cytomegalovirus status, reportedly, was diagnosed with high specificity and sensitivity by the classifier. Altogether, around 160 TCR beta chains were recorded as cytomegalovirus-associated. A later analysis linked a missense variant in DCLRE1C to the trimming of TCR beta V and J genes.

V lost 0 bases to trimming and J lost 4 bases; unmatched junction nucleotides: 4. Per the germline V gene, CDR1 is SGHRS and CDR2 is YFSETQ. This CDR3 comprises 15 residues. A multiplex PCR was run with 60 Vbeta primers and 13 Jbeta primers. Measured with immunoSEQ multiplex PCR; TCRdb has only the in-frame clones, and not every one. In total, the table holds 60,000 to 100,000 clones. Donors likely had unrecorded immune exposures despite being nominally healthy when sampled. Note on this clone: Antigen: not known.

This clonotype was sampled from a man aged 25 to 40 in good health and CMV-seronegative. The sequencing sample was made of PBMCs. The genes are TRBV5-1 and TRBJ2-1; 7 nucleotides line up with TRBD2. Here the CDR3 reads CASSLGGSPYNEQFF. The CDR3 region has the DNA TGCGCCAGCAGCTTGGGCGGGAGCCCGTACAATGAGCAGTTCTTC.